This T cell receptor beta chain was captured by sequencing in a study of blood T cell repertoires in COVID-19. Looking at the study overall: Samples taken during acute and convalescent COVID-19 were collected in the United States, Italy and Spain.

Cohort placement rested on clinical history that participants reported themselves. Exposed enrollees encountered a COVID-19 case at some point within 2 weeks before study entry. In the source study's methods: From reference gene primer amplification, estimates of nucleated cell counts were derived. Profiling relied on immunoSEQ multiplex PCR, and the TCRdb table lists in-frame clones only, not all of them. The V and J calls and clone size come from that table; D and trimming were worked out from the DNA. The sample lists a few hundred thousand clones; about 86% were seen once. Germline V gene sequence: CDR1 SGHAT, CDR2 FQNNGV. The J segment lost 5 bases and the V segment lost 5 bases, leaving 1 base of the junction unmatched. The CDR3 is 13 residues long.

The sequence was collected from a young woman who had been exposed to COVID-19. V is TRBV11-2 and J is TRBJ1-5, with 9 bases fitting TRBD1. Sequencing was done on a sample of PBMCs or T cells enriched from blood (not recorded which). As DNA, the CDR3 is TGTGCCAGCAGCAGGACAGGGGATCAGCCCCAGCATTTT. This codes for CASSRTGDQPQHF.